A single sample gave rise to the 21 T cell receptor beta chains below, sequenced in a study of cytomegalovirus exposure and HLA in healthy donors. Vbeta (60) and Jbeta (13) primers were used in the PCR. Here immunoSEQ multiplex PCR was the method, and the copy in TCRdb shows in-frame clones only, minus some. The table gives approximately 150,000 clones; the top ten clones make up 2.2% of it. The sequenced sample consisted of PBMCs. The receptors derive from a woman aged 18 to 35 in good health and CMV-seronegative.

The chain recombines TRBV29-1 with TRBJ2-1; 12 bases fit TRBD2. The CDR3 has 13 amino acids. Germline CDR1 and CDR2: SQVTM and ANQGSEA. J was trimmed by 7 bases and V by 3 bases; bases with no gene match: 1. The CDR3 sequence: CSVEGTSGNEQFF. The DNA of the CDR3 is TGCAGCGTTGAGGGGACTAGCGGGAATGAGCAGTTCTTC.

V and J are TRBV27 and TRBJ1-2; TRBD1 is a possible D gene (6 bases). V lost 6 bases, J lost 5 bases, and 10 bases lay in between. Germline loops: CDR1 MNHEY, CDR2 SMNVEV (reference sequence). This CDR3 comprises 12 residues. The CDR3 here is CASRYGQYGYTF. CDR3 DNA: TGTGCCAGCAGATATGGACAGTATGGCTACACCTTC.

J is TRBJ2-6 and V is TRBV5-6; no definite D call. Germline V gene lookup returns CDR1 SGHDT and CDR2 YYEEEE. This CDR3 is built from 16 residues. The ends were cut back, 4 bases at V and 4 bases at J, with 15 bases in the middle. CDR3 nucleotide sequence: TGTGCCAGCAGCAACAAGTTGTCTCCCGGGGCCAACGTCCTGACTTTC. Its protein is CASSNKLSPGANVLTF.

The CDR3 bases are TGTGCCAGCAGCGACAGGGTTACGAACACCGGGGAGCTGTTTTTT. Amino acids: CASSDRVTNTGELFF. The chain employs TRBV6-5 and TRBJ2-2, with 7 nucleotides matching TRBD1. V gave up 6 bases and J gave up 0 bases; unmatched junction bases: 4. The V gene's germline CDR1 is MNHEY and CDR2 SVGAGI. The CDR3 spans 15 residues.

The V gene is TRBV28, the J gene TRBJ2-1, with 10 bases aligning to TRBD2. CDR3 length equals 16 residues. J gave up 4 bases and V 6 bases, and 9 bases lay outside the gene matches. Per germline, CDR1 MDHEN and CDR2 SYDVKM. The DNA for the CDR3 is TGTGCCAGCAGCAATCGACTAGCGGGTACTTACAATGAGCAGTTCTTC. This sequence encodes CASSNRLAGTYNEQFF.

This chain uses TRBV7-2 with TRBJ2-4, with 12 bases matching TRBD2. The V and J ends lost 3 bases and 7 bases, in that order; junction bases with no gene match: 4. Germline CDR1 is SGHTA and CDR2 is FQGNSA. There are 15 residues in the CDR3. The CDR3 is CASSFAGTSGNIQYF. The DNA of the CDR3 is TGTGCCAGCAGCTTCGCCGGGACTAGCGGGAACATTCAGTACTTC.

The V and J genes are TRBV9 and TRBJ2-5; 9 bases fit TRBD2. CDR3 length: 17 amino acids. V lost 0 bases to trimming and J lost 1 base; unmatched junction nucleotides: 7. CDR1 SGDLS and CDR2 YYNGEE come from the germline V gene. CDR3 loop: CASSVGRAGGLQETQYF. The DNA of the CDR3 is TGTGCCAGCAGCGTAGGGAGGGCGGGAGGGCTCCAAGAGACCCAGTACTTC.

J is TRBJ1-5 and V is TRBV5-1; 9 bases line up with TRBD1. The CDR3 sequence is 15 residues long. The J segment lost 5 bases and the V segment lost 4 bases, leaving 7 bases of the junction unmatched. Germline CDR1 is SGHRS and CDR2 is YFSETQ. The DNA of the CDR3 is TGCGCCAGCAGCCCGGGACAGGGTGGCTATCAGCCCCAGCATTTT. Translated: CASSPGQGGYQPQHF.

CDR3: CASSALAGKFNEQFF. The CDR3 coding sequence is TGTGCCAGCAGTGCCCTAGCGGGAAAGTTTAATGAGCAGTTCTTC. V gene TRBV6-5 combines with J gene TRBJ2-1, with TRBD2 matching 9 bases. V shed 5 bases and J 7 bases; nucleotides not matched to a gene: 9. The CDR3 has 15 amino acids. Germline V lookup: CDR1 MNHEY, CDR2 SVGAGI.

V is TRBV10-2 and J is TRBJ2-2; TRBD1 matches at 8 bases. Trimming cost V 8 bases and J 5 bases; bases outside gene matches: 13. Germline lookup yields CDR1 WSHSY and CDR2 SAAADI. This CDR3 has 16 residues. The DNA of the CDR3 is TGCGCCAGCGGGATTCCAGGGGGCGCGTATACCGGGGAGCTGTTTTTT. Protein: CASGIPGGAYTGELFF.

The V gene is TRBV5-8, the J gene TRBJ2-5, with 9 bases fitting TRBD2. The better agreement between TRBJ2-7 and the DNA end casts doubt on the J call. This CDR3 region has 15 residues. The germline gives CDR1 SGHTS, CDR2 YDEGEE. Here the CDR3 reads CASSLAASGTHEQYF. CDR3 DNA: TGTGCCAGCAGCCTGGCGGCTAGCGGGACGCACGAGCAGTACTTC.

CDR3 in DNA: TGTGCCAGCAGGCCAGCGGGAGGGCCTGGGAGGGAGCTGTTTTTT. This sequence encodes CASRPAGGPGRELFF. The gene calls are TRBV6-5 and TRBJ2-2; the match to TRBD2 covers 10 bases. The CDR3 is made up of 15 amino acids. V lost 6 bases to trimming and J lost 9 bases; unmatched junction nucleotides: 10. Germline V gene lookup returns CDR1 MNHEY and CDR2 SVGAGI.

The chain is built from TRBV5-6 and TRBJ2-7; TRBD1 agrees at 7 bases. Germline V gene data show CDR1 as SGHDT and CDR2 as YYEEEE. The length of the CDR3 is 13 residues. The J segment lost 6 bases and the V segment lost 4 bases, leaving 7 bases of the junction unmatched. CDR3 loop: CASSLGQAGEQYF. Written as DNA, the CDR3 is TGTGCCAGCAGCCTAGGACAGGCGGGCGAGCAGTACTTC.

On this clone: The junction shows a germline mismatch at one end, possibly a read error. The CDR3 DNA follows: TGTGCTAGCAGCTTAGAACTAGCGGGGTCGGGAGAGCAGTTCTTC. Translating gives CASSLELAGSGEQFF. The chain is built from TRBV7-7 and TRBJ2-1; 10 nucleotides agree with TRBD2. Germline V lookup: CDR1 SSHAT, CDR2 FNYEAQ (reference sequence). The length of the CDR3 is 15 residues.

The chain recombines TRBV19 with TRBJ2-3, with 9 bases aligning to TRBD2. Germline trimming cut 7 bases from V and 3 bases from J; bases unmatched to any gene: 11. Germline V lookup: CDR1 LNHDA, CDR2 SQIVND (reference sequence). The CDR3 loop spans 16 amino acids. The CDR3 DNA reads TGTGCCAGTACCTCGCTGGAGCTAGCGGGGACAGATACGCAGTATTTT. It codes for CASTSLELAGTDTQYF.

The J gene is TRBJ2-1, the V gene TRBV6-4; D is ambiguous. Germline lookup yields CDR1 MRHNA and CDR2 SNTAGT. CDR3 length: 16 residues. V was trimmed by 3 bases and J by 1 base, leaving 13 bases between them. CDR3 sequence reads: CASSESGVQSYNEQFF. The DNA of the CDR3 is TGTGCCAGCAGTGAGTCTGGCGTACAGTCCTACAATGAGCAGTTCTTC.

This sequence joins TRBV11-2 and TRBJ1-4, with D possibly TRBD1 on 6 matching bases. This CDR3 is 15 amino acids long. Trimming removed 5 bases at V and 5 bases at J, with 15 bases between. The germline CDR1 and CDR2 sequences are SGHAT and FQNNGV. The CDR3 spells CASSPFGQPNEKLFF. CDR3 in DNA: TGTGCCAGCAGCCCGTTCGGACAGCCAAATGAAAAACTGTTTTTT.

The chain uses TRBV2 and TRBJ1-2; D gene uncertain. The CDR3 runs to 13 residues. CDR1 SNHLY and CDR2 FYNNEI come from the germline V gene. Between the trimmed V and J ends, which lost 6 bases and 5 bases, there was a span of 13 bases. This CDR3 is CASSPGRQYGYTF. CDR3 DNA: TGTGCCAGCAGCCCAGGTCGCCAATATGGCTACACCTTC.

The chain employs TRBV7-3 and TRBJ2-5, with D tentatively TRBD2 (6 bases). The CDR3 contains 13 residues. Trimming shortened V by 3 bases and J by 5 bases, and 10 bases separated the two germline ends. Germline V lookup: CDR1 SGHTA, CDR2 FQGTGA. CDR3 coding DNA: TGTGCCAGCAGCTTGTCTAGCGCGGAGACCCAGTACTTC. As protein: CASSLSSAETQYF.

The chain couples TRBV9 to TRBJ1-4; 12 bases match TRBD1. Germline CDR1 and CDR2: SGDLS and YYNGEE. V shed 3 bases, J shed 12 bases, and the junction held 9 bases outside the gene matches. This CDR3 spans 15 amino acids. Here the CDR3 DNA reads TGTGCCAGCAGCGGGGGGACAGGGGGCGCGTTAGAACTGTTTTTT. This encodes CASSGGTGGALELFF. The whole variable domain, filled in from reference TRBV9 and TRBJ1-4, reads DSGVTQTPKHLITATGQRVTLRCSPRSGDLSVYWYQQSLDQGLQFLIQYYNGEERAKGNILERFSAQQFPDLHSELNLSSLELGDSALYFCASSGGTGGALELFFGSGTQLSVL.

V and J are TRBV18 and TRBJ1-4; D unclear. V lost 2 bases and J lost 8, with 15 bases in between. This CDR3 has 15 amino acids. Germline values: CDR1 KGHSH, CDR2 LQKENI. The CDR3 loop is CASSPFGGSEEKLFF. In DNA, the CDR3 is TGTGCCAGCTCACCATTTGGAGGATCGGAGGAAAAACTGTTTTTT.